This TCR beta chain was documented in a study of response to subunit inactivated influenza vaccine. Broader study findings: The authors proposed limited new T cell recruitment per seasonal influenza vaccination.

The CDR3 is 12 amino acids. The V end was cut by 4 bases, the J end by 0 bases, with 4 bases between. Germline V CDR1 and CDR2: SQVTM, ANQGSEA. Many counts were recorded for this clonotype. Its target is not known. Each CDR3 protein gets one entry after TCRdb re-called the RT-PCR reads with MiXCR. The sample lists about 650,000 distinct CDR3 sequences, approximately 15% seen once, with roughly 10% in the top ten. Source: PBMCs from blood, taken 11 to 12 days after vaccination. This receptor was taken from a man aged 50 to 59 who received an inactivated influenza vaccine. This chain uses TRBV29-1 with TRBJ1-5, with D uncertain. CDR3 sequence (DNA): TGCAGCGTTGGTAATAGCAATCAGCCCCAGCATTTT. This encodes CSVGNSNQPQHF.